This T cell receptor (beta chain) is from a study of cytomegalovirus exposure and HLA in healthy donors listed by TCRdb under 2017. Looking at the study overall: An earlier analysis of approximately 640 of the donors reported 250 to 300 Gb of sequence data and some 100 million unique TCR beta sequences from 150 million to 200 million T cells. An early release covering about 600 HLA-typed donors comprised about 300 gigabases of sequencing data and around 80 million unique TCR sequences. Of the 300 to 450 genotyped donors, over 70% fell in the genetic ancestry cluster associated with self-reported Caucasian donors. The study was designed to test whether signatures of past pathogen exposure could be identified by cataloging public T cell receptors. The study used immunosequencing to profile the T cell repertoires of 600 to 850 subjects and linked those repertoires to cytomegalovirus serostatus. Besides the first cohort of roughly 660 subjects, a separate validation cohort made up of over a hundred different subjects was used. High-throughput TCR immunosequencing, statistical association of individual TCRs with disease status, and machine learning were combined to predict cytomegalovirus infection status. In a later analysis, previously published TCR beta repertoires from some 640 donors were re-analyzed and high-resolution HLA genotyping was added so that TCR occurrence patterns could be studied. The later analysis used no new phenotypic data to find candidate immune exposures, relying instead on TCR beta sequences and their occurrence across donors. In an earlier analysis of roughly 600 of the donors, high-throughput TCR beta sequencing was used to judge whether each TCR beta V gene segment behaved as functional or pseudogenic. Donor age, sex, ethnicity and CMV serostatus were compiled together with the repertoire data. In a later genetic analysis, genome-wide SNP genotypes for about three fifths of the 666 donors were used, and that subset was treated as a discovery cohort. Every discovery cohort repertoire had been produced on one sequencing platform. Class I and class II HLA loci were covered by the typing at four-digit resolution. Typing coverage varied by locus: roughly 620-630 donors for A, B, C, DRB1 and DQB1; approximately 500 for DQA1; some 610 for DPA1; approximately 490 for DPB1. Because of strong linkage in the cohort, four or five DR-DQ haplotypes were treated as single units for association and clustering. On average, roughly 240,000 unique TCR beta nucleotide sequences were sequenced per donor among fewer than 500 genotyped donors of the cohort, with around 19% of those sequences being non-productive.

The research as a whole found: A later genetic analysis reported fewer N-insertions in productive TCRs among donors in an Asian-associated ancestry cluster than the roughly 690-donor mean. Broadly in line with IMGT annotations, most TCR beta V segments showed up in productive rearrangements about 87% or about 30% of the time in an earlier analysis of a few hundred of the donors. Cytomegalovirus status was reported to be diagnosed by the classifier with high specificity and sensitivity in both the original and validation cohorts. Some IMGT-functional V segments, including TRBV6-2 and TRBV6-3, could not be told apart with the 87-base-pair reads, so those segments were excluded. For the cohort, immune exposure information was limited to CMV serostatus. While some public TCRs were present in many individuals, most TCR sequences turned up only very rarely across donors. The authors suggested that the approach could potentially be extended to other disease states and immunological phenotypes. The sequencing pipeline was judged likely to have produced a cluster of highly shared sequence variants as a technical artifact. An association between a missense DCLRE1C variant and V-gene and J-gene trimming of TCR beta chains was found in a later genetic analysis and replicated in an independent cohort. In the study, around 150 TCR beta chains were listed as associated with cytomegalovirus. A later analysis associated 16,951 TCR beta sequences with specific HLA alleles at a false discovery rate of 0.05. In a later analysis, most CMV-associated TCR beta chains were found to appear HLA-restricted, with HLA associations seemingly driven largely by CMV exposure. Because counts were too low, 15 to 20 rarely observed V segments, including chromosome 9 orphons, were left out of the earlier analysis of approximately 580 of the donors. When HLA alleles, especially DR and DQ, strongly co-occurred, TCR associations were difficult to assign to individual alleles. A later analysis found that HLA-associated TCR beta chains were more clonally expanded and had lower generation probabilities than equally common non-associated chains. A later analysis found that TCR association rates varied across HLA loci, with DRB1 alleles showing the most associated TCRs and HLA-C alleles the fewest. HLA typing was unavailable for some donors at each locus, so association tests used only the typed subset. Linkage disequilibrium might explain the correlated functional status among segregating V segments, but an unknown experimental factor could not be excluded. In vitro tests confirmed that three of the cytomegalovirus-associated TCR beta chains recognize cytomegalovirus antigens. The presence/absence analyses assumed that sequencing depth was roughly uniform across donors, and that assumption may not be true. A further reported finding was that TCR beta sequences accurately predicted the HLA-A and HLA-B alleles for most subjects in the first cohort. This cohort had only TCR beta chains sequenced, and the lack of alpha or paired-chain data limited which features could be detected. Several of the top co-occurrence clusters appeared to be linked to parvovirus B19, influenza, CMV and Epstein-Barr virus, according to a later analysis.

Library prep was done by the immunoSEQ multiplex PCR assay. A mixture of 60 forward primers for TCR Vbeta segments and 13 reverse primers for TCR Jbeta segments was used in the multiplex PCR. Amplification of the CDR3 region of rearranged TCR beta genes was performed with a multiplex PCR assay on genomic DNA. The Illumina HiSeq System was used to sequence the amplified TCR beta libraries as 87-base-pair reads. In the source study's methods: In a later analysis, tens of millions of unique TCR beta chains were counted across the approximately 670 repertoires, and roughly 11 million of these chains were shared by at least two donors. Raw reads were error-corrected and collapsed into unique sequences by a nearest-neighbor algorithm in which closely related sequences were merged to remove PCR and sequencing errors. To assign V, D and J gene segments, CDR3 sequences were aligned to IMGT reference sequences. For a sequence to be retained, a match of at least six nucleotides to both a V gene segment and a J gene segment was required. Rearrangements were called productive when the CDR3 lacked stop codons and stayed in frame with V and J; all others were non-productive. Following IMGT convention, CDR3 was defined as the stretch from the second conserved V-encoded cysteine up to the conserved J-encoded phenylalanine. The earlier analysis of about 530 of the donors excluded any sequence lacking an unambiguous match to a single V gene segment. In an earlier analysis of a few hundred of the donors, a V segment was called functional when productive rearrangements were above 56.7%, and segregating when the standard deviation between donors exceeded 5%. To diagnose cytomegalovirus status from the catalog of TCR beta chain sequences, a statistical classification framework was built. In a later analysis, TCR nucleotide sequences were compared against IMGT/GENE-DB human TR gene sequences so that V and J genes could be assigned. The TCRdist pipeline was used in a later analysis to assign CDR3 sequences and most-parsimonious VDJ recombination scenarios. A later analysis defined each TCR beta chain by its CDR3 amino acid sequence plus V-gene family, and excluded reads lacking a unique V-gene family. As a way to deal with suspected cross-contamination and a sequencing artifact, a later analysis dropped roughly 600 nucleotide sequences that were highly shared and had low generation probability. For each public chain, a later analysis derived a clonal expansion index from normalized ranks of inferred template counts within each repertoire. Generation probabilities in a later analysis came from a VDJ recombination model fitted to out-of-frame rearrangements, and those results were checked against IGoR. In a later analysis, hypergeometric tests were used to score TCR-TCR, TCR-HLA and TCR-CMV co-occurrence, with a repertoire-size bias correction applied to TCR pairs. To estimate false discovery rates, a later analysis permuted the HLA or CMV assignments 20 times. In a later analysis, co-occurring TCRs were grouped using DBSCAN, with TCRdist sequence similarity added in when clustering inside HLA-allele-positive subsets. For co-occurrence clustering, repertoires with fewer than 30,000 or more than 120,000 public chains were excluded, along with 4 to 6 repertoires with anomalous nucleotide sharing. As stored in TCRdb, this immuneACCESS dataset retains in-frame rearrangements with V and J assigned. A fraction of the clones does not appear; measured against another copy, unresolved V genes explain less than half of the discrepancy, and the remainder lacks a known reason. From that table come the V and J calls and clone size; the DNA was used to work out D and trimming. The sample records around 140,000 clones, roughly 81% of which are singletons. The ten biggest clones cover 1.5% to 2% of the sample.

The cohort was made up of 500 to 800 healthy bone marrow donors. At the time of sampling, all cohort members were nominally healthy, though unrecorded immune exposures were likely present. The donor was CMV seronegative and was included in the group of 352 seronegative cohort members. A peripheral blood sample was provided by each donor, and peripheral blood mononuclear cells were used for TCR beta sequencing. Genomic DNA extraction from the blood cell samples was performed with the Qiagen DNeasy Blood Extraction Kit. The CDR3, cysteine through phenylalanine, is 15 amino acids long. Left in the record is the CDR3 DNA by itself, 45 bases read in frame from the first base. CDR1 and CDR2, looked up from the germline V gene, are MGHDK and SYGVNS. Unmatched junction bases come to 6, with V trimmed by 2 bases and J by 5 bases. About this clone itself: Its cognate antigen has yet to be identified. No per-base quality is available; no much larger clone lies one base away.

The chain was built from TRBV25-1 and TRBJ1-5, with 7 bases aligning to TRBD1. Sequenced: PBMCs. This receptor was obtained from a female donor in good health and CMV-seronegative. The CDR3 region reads CASSEHQGEDQPQHF. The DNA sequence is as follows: TGTGCCAGCAGTGAACATCAGGGGGAGGATCAGCCCCAGCATTTT.